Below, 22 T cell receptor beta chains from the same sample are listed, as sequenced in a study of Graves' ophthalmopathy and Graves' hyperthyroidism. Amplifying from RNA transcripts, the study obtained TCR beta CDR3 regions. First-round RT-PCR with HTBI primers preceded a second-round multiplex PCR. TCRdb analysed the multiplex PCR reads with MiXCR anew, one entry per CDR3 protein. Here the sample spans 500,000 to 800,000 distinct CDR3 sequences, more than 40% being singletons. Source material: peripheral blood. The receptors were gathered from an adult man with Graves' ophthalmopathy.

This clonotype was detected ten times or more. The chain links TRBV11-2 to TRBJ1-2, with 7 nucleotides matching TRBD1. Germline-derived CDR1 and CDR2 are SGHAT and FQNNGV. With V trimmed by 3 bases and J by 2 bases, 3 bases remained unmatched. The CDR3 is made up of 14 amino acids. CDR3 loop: CASSFQGENYGYTF. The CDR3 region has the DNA TGTGCCAGCAGCTTTCAGGGGGAAAACTATGGCTACACCTTC.

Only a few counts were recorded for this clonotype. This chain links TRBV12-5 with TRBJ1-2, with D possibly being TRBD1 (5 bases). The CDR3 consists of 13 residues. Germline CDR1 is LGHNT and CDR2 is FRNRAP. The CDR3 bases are TGTGCCAGCAATGAGGGGCAGAACTATGGCTACACCTTC. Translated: CASNEGQNYGYTF.

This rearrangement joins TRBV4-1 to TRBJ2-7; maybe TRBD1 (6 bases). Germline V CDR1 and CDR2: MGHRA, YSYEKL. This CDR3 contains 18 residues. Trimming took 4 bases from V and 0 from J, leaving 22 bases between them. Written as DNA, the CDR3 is TGCGCCAGCAGCCCCCCACACGGACAGACCCATGTCTCCTACGAGCAGTACTTC. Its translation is CASSPPHGQTHVSYEQYF.

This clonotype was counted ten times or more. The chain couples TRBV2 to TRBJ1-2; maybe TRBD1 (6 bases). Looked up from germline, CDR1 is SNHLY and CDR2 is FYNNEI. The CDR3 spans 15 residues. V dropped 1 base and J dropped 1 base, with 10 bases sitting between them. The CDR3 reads CASSEGGAINYGYTF. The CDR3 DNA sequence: TGTGCCAGCAGTGAAGGGGGGGCCATTAACTATGGCTACACCTTC.

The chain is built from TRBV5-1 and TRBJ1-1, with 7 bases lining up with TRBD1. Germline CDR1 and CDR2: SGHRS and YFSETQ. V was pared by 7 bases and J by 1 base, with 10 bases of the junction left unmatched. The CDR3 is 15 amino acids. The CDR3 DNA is TGCGCCAGCGGGACCGGGACAGAGAAGAACACTGAAGCTTTCTTT. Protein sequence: CASGTGTEKNTEAFF.

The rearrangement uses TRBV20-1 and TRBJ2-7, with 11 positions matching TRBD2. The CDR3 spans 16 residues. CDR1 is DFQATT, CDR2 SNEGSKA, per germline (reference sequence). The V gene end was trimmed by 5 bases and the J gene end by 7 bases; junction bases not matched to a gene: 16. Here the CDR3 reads CSAHGGSGGAYNEQYF. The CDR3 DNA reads TGCAGTGCTCACGGAGGTAGCGGGGGGGCCTACAATGAGCAGTACTTC.

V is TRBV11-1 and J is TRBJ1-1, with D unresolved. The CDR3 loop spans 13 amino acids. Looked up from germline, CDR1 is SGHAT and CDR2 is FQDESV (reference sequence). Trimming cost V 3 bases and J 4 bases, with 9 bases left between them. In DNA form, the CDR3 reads TGTGCCAGCAGCTTGAGTTGGATCACTGAAGCTTTCTTT. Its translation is CASSLSWITEAFF.

CDR3 protein: CASSPRMETQYF. The CDR3 DNA reads TGTGCCAGCTCACCGAGGATGGAGACCCAGTACTTC. V is TRBV10-3 and J is TRBJ2-5; D gene ambiguous. The length of the CDR3 is 12 residues. The V end lost 10 bases, the J end lost 5 bases, and 14 bases lay between the germline ends. CDR1 and CDR2 from the germline V gene are ENHRY and SYGVKD.

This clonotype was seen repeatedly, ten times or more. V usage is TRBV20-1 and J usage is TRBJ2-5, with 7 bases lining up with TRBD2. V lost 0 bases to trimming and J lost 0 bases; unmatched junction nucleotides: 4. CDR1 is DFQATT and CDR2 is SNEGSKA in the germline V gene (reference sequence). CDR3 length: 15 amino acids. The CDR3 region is CSARDRREHQETQYF. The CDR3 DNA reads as TGCAGTGCTAGAGATCGGCGGGAGCACCAAGAGACCCAGTACTTC.

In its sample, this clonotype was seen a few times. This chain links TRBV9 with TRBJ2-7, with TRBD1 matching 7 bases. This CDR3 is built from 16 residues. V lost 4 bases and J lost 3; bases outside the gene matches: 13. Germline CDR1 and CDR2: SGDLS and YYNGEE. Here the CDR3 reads CASSSRPDRTFYEQYF. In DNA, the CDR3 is TGTGCCAGCAGCTCCAGACCGGACAGGACCTTCTACGAGCAGTACTTC.

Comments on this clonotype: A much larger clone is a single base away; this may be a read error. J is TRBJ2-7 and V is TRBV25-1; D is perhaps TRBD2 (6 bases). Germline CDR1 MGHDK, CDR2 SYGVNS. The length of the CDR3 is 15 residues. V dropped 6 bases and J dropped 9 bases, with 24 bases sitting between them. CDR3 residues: CASSPWDGSYLGQYF. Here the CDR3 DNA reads TGTGCCAGCAGCCCATGGGACGGGAGCTACCTTGGGCAGTACTTC.

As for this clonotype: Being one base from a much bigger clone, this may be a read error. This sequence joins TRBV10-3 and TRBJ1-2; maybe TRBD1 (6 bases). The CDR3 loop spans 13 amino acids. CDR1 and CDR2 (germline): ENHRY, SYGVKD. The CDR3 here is CASSQGNTYGYTF. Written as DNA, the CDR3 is TGTGCCAGCAGTCAGGGGAACACCTATGGCTACACCTTC.

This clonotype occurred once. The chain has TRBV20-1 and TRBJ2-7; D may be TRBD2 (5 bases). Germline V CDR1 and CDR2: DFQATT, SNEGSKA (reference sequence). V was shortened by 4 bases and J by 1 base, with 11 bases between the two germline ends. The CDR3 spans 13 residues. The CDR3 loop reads CSANYWRSYEQYF. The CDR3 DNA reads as TGCAGTGCTAACTATTGGAGGTCCTACGAGCAGTACTTC.

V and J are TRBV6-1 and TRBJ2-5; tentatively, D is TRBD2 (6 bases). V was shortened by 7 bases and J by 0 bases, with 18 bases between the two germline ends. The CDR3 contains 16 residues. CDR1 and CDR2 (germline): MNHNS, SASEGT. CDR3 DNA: TGTGCCAGCATCCGAAAGAGGAGGGTAGACCAAGAGACCCAGTACTTC. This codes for CASIRKRRVDQETQYF.

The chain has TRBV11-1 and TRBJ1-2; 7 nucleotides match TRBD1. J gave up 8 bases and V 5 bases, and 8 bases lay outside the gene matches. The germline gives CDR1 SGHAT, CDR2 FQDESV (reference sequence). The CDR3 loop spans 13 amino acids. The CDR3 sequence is CASSETGQVGYTF. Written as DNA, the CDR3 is TGTGCCAGCAGCGAGACAGGGCAGGTGGGCTACACCTTC.

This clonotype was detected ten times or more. The CDR3 DNA reads TGTGCCAGCAGCTTAGGATTATATGGACAGGGGAGGTACACCTTC. Residues: CASSLGLYGQGRYTF. The V and J genes are TRBV7-8 and TRBJ1-2, with 9 bases fitting TRBD1. This CDR3 has 15 amino acids. In germline, CDR1 is SGHVS, CDR2 FQNEAQ. Trimming cost V 1 base and J 11 bases; bases outside gene matches: 11.

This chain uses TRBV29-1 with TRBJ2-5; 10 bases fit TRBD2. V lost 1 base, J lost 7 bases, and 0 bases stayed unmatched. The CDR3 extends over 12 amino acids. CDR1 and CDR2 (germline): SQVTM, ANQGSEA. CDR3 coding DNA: TGCAGCGTTGAAGGGACTAGCGGGACCCAGTACTTC. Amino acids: CSVEGTSGTQYF. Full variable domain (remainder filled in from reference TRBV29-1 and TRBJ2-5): SAVISQKPSRDICQRGTSLTIQCQVDSQVTMMFWYRQQPGQSLTLIATANQGSEATYESGFVIDKFPISRPNLTFSTLTVSNMSPEDSSIYLCSVEGTSGTQYFGPGTRLLVL.

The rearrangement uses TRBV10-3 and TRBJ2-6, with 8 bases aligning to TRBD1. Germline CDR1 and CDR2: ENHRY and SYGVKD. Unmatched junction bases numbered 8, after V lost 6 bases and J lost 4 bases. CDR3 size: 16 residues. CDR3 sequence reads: CAISVTGVAGANVLTF. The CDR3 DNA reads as TGTGCCATCAGCGTGACAGGGGTGGCAGGGGCCAACGTCCTGACTTTC.

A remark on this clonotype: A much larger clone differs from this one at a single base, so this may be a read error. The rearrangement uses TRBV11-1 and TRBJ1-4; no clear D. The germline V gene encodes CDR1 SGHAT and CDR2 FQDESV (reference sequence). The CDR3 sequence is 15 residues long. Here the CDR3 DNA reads TGTGCCAGCAGCTTAGAGAAGGGATTGAATGGAAAACTGTTTTTT. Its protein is CASSLEKGLNGKLFF.

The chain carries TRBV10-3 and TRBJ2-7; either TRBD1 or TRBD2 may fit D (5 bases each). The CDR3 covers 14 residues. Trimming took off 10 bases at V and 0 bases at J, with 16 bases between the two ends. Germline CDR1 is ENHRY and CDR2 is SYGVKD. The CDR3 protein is CASTRGTYSYEQYF. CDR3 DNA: TGTGCCAGCACAAGAGGGACGTACTCCTACGAGCAGTACTTC.

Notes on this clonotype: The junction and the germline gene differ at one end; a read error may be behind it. The CDR3: CASRIRDRGVLF. The CDR3 bases are TGTGCCAGCAGGATCCGGGACAGGGGAGTCCTCTTT. The chain is built from TRBV2 and TRBJ1-1; TRBD1 aligns across 10 bases. CDR1 and CDR2 from the germline V gene are SNHLY and FYNNEI. This CDR3 region has 12 residues.

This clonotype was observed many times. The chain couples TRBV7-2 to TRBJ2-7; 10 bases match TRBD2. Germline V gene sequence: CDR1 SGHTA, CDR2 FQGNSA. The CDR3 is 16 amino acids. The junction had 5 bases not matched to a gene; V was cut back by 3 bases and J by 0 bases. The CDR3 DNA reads TGTGCCAGCAGCTTCCTAGCGGGGGCAAGCTCCTACGAGCAGTACTTC. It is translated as CASSFLAGASSYEQYF.